What follows is one T cell receptor (beta chain) and its context. No antigen is known for it. Since no conserved phenylalanine or tryptophan closes the CDR3, a read error is the likely cause. The record originates from a study of tumor-infiltrating lymphocytes in primary liver carcinoma. Study results and limitations: Tumors had a top-250-clone fraction that was significantly higher than blood (p = 0.039). The bulk unsorted samples meant that CD4+ and CD8+ repertoires went uncompared.

The CDR3 sequence is 15 residues long. Looked up from germline, CDR1 is SGHNT and CDR2 is YENEEA. Extraction also yielded germline DNA, while blood RNA was obtained from unsorted whole blood. Chronic HBV infection affected patients, none of whom had received treatment. Production of TCR beta cDNA used 400 to 600 ng total RNA together with a constant-region primer. Three-round nested multiplex PCR performed with slightly modified ARM-PCR produced the TCR beta libraries. Both of the initial two PCR rounds ran for 10 cycles and employed TRBV1-TRBV30 forward primers alongside a C-beta reverse primer. TCRdb re-analysed the multiplex PCR reads in MiXCR, keeping a single row per CDR3 protein. Seen here are hundreds of thousands of distinct CDR3 sequences, 50% to 60% observed once, and the top ten hold over 15%.

Sequencing was carried out using peripheral blood. The chain has TRBV11-3 and TRBJ2-2; TRBD1 might be the D (5 bases). The TCR was taken from a woman aged 25-40 years with primary liver carcinoma and hepatitis B virus infection. The CDR3 reads CASNLDSENTGELFL. In nucleotides, the CDR3 is TGTGCCAGCAACTTAGACAGCGAAAACACCGGGGAGCTGTTTTTA.